This T cell receptor beta chain was sequenced in a study of identical twins. V lost 3 bases and J lost 8, with 16 bases in between. The CDR3 consists of 14 residues. CDR1 is MDHEN and CDR2 is SYDVKM in the germline V gene. Carrying unique molecular identifiers, the cDNA also gained a universal primer site through template switching. TCRdb reprocessed the 5' RACE reads via MiXCR and lists one record per CDR3 protein. The data show about 1.7 million distinct CDR3 sequences, roughly a third seen once. Sequencing input: cord blood. The V gene is TRBV28, the J gene TRBJ1-1, with a tentative D call TRBD1 (5 bases). The source is a newborn girl in good health. The chain's CDR3 is CASSLGTLVAEAFF. CDR3 DNA: TGTGCCAGCAGTTTGGGGACCCTCGTGGCAGAAGCTTTCTTT.